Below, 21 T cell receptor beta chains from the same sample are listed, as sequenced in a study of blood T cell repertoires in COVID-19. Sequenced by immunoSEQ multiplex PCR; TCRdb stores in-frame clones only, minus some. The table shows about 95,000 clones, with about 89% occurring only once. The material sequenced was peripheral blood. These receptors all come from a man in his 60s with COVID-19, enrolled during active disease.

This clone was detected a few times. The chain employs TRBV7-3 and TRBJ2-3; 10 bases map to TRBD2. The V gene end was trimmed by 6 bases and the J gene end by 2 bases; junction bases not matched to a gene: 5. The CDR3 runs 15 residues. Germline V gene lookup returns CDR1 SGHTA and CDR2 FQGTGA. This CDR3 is CASSNSGRPTDTQYF. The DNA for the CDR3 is TGTGCCAGCAGTAATAGCGGGAGGCCCACAGATACGCAGTATTTT.

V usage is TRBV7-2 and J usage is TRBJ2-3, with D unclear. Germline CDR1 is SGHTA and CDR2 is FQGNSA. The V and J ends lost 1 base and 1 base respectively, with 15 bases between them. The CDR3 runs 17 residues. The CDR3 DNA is TGTGCCAGCAGCTTAGTCGCCAGTCGTTTGGGCACAGATACGCAGTATTTT. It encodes CASSLVASRLGTDTQYF. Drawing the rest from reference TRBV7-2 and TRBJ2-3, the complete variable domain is GAGVSQSPSNKVTEKGKDVELRCDPISGHTALYWYRQSLGQGLEFLIYFQGNSAPDKSGLPSDRFSAERTGGSVSTLTIQRTQQEDSAVYLCASSLVASRLGTDTQYFGPGTRLTVL.

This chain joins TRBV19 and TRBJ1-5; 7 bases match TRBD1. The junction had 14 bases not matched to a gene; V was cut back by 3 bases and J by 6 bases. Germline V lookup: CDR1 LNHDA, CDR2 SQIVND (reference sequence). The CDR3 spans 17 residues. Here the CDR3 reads CASSILFRDRIRQPQHF. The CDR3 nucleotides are TGTGCCAGTAGTATTCTTTTCCGGGACAGAATTCGTCAGCCCCAGCATTTT.

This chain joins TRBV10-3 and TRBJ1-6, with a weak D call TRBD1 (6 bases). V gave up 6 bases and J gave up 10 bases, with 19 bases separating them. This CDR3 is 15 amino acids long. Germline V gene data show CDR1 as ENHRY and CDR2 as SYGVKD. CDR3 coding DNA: TGTGCCATCAGAGCGTACAGGGAGCCGGACTCACCCCTCCACTTT. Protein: CAIRAYREPDSPLHF.

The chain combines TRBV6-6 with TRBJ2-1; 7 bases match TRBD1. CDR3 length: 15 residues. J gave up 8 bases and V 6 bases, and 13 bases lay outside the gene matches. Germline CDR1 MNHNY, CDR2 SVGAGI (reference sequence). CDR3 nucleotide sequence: TGTGCCAGCAGGGACCCGGGACAGATTTTGGATGAGCAGTTCTTC. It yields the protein CASRDPGQILDEQFF.

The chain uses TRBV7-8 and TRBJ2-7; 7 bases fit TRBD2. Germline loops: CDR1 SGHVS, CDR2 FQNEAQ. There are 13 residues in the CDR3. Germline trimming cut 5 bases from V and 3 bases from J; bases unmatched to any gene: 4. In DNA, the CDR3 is TGTGCCAGCAGCCGGGACTATCTCTACGAGCAGTACTTC. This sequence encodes CASSRDYLYEQYF.

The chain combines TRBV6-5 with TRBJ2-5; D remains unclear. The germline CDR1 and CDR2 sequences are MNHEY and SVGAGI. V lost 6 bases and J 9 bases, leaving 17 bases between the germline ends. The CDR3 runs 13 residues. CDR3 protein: CASSPGQSLAQYF. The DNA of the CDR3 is TGTGCCAGCAGCCCGGGTCAGTCTTTAGCCCAGTACTTC.

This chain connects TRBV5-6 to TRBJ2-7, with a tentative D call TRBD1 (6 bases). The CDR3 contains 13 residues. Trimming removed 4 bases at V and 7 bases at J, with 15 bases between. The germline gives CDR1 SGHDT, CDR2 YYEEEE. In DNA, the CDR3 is TGTGCCAGCAGCAACAGGGAATCGGAAGAGCAGTACTTC. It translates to CASSNRESEEQYF.

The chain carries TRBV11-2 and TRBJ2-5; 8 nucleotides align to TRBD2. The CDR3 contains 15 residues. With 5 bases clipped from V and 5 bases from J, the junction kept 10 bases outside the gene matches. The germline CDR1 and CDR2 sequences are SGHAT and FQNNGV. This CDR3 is CASSPRLGTRETQYF. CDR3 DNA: TGTGCCAGCAGCCCTAGGTTGGGGACTAGGGAGACCCAGTACTTC.

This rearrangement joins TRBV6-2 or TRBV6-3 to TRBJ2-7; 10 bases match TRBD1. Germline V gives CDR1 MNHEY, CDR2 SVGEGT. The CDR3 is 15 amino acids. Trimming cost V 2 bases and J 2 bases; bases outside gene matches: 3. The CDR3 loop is CASSYTGTGAYEQYF. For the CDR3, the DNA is TGTGCCAGCAGTTACACCGGGACAGGGGCCTACGAGCAGTACTTC.

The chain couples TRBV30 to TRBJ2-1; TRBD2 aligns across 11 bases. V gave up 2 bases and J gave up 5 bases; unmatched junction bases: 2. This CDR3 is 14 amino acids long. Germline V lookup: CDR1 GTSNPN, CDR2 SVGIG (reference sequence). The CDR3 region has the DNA TGTGCCTGGAGTCCGGGACTAGCGGACAATGAGCAGTTCTTC. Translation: CAWSPGLADNEQFF.

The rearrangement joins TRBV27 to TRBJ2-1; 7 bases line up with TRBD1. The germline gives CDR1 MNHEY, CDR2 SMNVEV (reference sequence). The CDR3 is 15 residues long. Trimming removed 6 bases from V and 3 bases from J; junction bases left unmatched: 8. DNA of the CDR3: TGTGCCAGCAGGGGACAGAGATCGGGCTACAATGAGCAGTTCTTC. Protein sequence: CASRGQRSGYNEQFF.

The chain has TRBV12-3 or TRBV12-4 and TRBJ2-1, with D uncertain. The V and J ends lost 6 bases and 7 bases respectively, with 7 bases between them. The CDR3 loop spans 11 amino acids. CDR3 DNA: TGTGCCAGCAGCCCACTTAATGAGCAGTTCTTC. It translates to CASSPLNEQFF.

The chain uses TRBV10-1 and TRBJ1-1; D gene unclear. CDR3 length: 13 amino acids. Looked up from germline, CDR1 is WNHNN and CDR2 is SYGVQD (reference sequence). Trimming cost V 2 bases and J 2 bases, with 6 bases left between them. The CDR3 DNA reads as TGCGCCAGCAGTGAGGAGGGAAACACTGAAGCTTTCTTT. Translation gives CASSEEGNTEAFF.

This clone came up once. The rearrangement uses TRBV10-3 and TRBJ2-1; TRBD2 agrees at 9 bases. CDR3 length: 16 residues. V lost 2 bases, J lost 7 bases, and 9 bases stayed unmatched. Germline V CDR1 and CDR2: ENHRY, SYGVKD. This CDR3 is CAISEVLAGFLNEQFF. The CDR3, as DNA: TGTGCCATCAGTGAGGTCCTAGCGGGATTTCTAAATGAGCAGTTCTTC.

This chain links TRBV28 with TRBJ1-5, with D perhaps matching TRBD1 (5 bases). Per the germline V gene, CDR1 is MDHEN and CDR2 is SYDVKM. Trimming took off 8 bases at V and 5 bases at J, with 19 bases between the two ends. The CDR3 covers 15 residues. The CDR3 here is CASSISWQGHQPQHF. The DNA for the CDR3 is TGTGCCAGCTCGATTTCGTGGCAGGGTCATCAGCCCCAGCATTTT.

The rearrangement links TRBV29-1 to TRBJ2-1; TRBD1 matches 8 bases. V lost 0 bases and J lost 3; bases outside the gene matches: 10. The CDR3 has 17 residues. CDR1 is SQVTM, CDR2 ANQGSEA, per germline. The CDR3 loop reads CSVEDQLRTGRYNEQFF. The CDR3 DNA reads TGCAGCGTTGAAGACCAACTCAGGACAGGGCGCTACAATGAGCAGTTCTTC.

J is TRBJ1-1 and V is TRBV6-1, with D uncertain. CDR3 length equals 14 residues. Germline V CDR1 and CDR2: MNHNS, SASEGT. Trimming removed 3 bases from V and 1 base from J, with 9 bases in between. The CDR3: CASSENLGNTEAFF. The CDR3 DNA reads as TGTGCCAGCAGTGAGAATCTCGGGAACACTGAAGCTTTCTTT.

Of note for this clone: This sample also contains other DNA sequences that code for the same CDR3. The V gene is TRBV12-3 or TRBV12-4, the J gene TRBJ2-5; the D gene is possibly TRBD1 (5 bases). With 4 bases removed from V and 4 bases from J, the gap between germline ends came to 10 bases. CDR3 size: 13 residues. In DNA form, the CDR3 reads TGTGCCAGCAGTTCCGGACAAGGAGAGACCCAGTACTTC. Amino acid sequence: CASSSGQGETQYF.

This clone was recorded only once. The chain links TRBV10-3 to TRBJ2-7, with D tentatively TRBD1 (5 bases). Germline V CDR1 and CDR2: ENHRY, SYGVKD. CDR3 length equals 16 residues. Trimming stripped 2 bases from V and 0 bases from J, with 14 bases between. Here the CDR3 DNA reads TGTGCCATCAGTGAGGTTGGAAAGGGGATCTCCTACGAGCAGTACTTC. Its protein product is CAISEVGKGISYEQYF.

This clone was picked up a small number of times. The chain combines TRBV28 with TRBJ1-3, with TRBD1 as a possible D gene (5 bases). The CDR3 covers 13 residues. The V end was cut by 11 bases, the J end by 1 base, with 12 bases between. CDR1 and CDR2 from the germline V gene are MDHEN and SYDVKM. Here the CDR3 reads CAWTKGSGNTIYF. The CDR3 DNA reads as TGTGCCTGGACAAAGGGTTCTGGAAACACCATATATTTT.